This section outlines one T cell receptor beta chain sequence together with its context. Its cognate antigen is unknown. Treatment here: approximately 11-day PBMC culture with coronavirus spike peptide pools or control peptides (ViraFEST assay). Pre-COVID-19 pandemic sampling (2011-2018) yielded the unexposed donor's CD4+ T cells. Researchers reported culturing around 2 million PBMCs per well with approximately 9.1 IU/ml IL-2 and about 10 ug/ml peptide pools. Days 3 and 7 were when half the medium was replaced with fresh IL-2 medium. The entry originates in a study of vaccination and CD4 T cells after COVID-19. The study sequenced cultured CD4+ T cell DNA using the Oncomine TCR Beta short-read assay. MiXCR was run by TCRdb on the PCR reads, yielding one entry per CDR3 protein. The table records about 5,600 distinct CDR3 sequences, about 45% of them present only once. Per the germline V gene, CDR1 is SGDLS and CDR2 is YYNGEE. The CDR3 extends over 15 amino acids. V lost 2 bases, J lost 6 bases, and 2 bases stayed unmatched.

J is TRBJ2-1 and V is TRBV9; 13 bases map to TRBD2. Sample: CD4+ T cells from blood, cultured in vitro. This sequence was found in a human donor in good health. The CDR3 reads CASSVTSGGANEQFF. The CDR3 DNA reads as TGTGCCAGCAGCGTCACTAGCGGGGGGGCCAATGAGCAGTTCTTC.